This T cell receptor (beta chain) was captured by sequencing in a study of T cells in Graves' hyperthyroidism and ophthalmopathy. Clinical symptoms, serum thyroxine and TRAb, thyroid ultrasound and orbital computed tomography together formed the diagnostic basis. What was amplified from RNA transcripts were TCR beta CDR3 regions. The TCR CDR3 was amplified in a first-round RT-PCR using the HTBI primer set. TCRdb re-called the multiplex PCR reads through MiXCR, storing one row per CDR3 protein. The sample lists some 510,000 distinct CDR3 sequences; less than 25% were seen once. This CDR3 has 16 amino acids. The germline gives CDR1 ENHRY, CDR2 SYGVKD. V was cut by 1 base and J by 6 bases, with 16 bases left in between.

The TCR comes from a man between 18 and 29 years old with Graves' hyperthyroidism. The specimen was blood. The chain employs TRBV10-3 and TRBJ1-5, with D perhaps matching TRBD1 (5 bases). The CDR3: CAISEFLGSGTQPQHF. The CDR3 coding sequence is TGTGCCATCAGTGAGTTTCTCGGGAGTGGGACTCAGCCCCAGCATTTT.